The clone carrying this TCR beta chain was counted ten times or more. Its target is unknown. Clinical symptoms, serum thyroxine and TRAb, thyroid ultrasound and orbital computed tomography were used for the diagnoses. It was around 10 ml of fresh peripheral blood that supplied the PBMCs. Amplification yielded TCR beta CDR3 regions, with RNA transcripts as the source. Using the HTBI primer set, a first-round RT-PCR was run on the TCR CDR3. A single record per CDR3 protein comes from TCRdb applying MiXCR to the multiplex PCR reads. The sample records approximately 400,000 distinct CDR3 sequences, 15% to 18% being singletons. The data are from a study of T cells in Graves' hyperthyroidism and ophthalmopathy. General study results and limits: Appearing also in blood were most of the thyroid clonotypes expanded above 0.001.

Sequencing was performed on blood. The TCR comes from a young woman with Graves' hyperthyroidism.

CDR3 protein: CASTPLAGGNTEAFF. The CDR3 coding sequence is TGCGCCAGCACCCCACTTGCAGGGGGAAACACTGAAGCTTTCTTT. The genes are TRBV10-2 and TRBJ1-1; 7 bases line up with TRBD1. The germline gives CDR1 WSHSY, CDR2 SAAADI. The CDR3 is made up of 15 amino acids. With V trimmed by 7 bases and J by 2 bases, 10 bases remained unmatched.